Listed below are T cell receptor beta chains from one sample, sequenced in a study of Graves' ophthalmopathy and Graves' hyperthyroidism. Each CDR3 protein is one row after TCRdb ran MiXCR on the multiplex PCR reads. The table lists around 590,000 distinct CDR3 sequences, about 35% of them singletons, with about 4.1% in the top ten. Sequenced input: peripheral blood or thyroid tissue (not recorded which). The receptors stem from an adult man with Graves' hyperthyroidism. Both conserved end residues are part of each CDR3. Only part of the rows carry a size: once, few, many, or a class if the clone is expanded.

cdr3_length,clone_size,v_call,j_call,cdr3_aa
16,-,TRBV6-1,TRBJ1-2,CASSERPPAGAYGYTF
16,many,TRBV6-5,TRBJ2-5,CASSYSPAGGWETQYF
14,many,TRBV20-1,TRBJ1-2,CSARETGGHYGYTF
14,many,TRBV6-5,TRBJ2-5,CASSTQGGQETQYF
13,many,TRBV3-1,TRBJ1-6,CASSQEGYSPLHF
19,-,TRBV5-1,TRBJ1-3,CASSLGGTGECTFGNTIYF
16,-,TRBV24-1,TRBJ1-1,CATSRSTSGGDNEAFF
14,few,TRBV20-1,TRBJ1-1,CSARDQGTGAEAFF
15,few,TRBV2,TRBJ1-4,CASSPTGGRYEKLFF
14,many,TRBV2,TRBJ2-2,CAGSLTANTGELFF
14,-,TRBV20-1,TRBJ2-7,CSARKAGTAYEQYF
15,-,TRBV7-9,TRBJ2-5,CASSFAGGYVETQYF
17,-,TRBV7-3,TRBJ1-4,CASRSFQAVAANEKLFF
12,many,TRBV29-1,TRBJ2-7,CSVGQGWYEQYF
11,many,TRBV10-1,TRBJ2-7,CASSGTGGQYF
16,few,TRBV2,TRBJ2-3,CASSDSASRGVDTQYF
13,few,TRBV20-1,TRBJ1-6,CSGLRDDNSPLHF